The 13 T cell receptor beta chains in this list originate from one sample, sequenced in a study of glioma-infiltrating T cells after dendritic cell vaccination. The time point here: after dendritic cell vaccination, including at tumor progression/relapse. Clones were sequenced by immunoSEQ multiplex PCR, and TCRdb holds only the in-frame ones, with some missing. The profile shows approximately 85,000 clones, around 84% of them singletons. This sample comprised blood, obtained after dendritic cell vaccination. The source of these receptors is a human donor with glioblastoma.

The chain combines TRBV7-6 with TRBJ2-7, with 7 bases fitting TRBD1. V was clipped by 5 bases and J by 5 bases; unmatched bases: 3. Germline CDR1 is SGHVS and CDR2 is FNYEAQ. The CDR3 covers 12 residues. The CDR3 loop reads CASSDTGDEQYF. CDR3 DNA: TGTGCCAGCAGCGATACAGGGGACGAGCAGTACTTC.

V is TRBV5-5 and J is TRBJ2-7; the D gene is possibly TRBD2 (6 bases). V shed 0 bases and J shed 2 bases, with 12 bases lying between them. This CDR3 comprises 15 residues. Germline V CDR1 and CDR2: SGHKS, YYEKEE (reference sequence). The CDR3 sequence is CASSLGGAVPYEQYF. Here the CDR3 DNA reads TGTGCCAGCAGCTTGGGCGGGGCCGTCCCCTACGAGCAGTACTTC.

The CDR3 is CASSHLDRGKLNSPLHF. The CDR3 DNA reads TGCGCCAGCAGTCATCTGGACAGGGGTAAGTTGAATTCACCCCTCCACTTT. The rearrangement joins TRBV23-1 to TRBJ1-6; TRBD1 aligns across 9 bases. TRBV23-1 falls under the ORF class, with uncertain function. The CDR3 runs to 17 residues. The J segment lost 7 bases and the V segment lost 3 bases, leaving 10 bases of the junction unmatched.

The rearrangement uses TRBV29-1 and TRBJ2-2; D perhaps matches TRBD2 (6 bases). The germline V gene encodes CDR1 SQVTM and CDR2 ANQGSEA. Trimming left V 1 base short and J 4 bases short, with 7 bases between. The CDR3 runs to 13 residues. This CDR3 is CSVEGGATGELFF. DNA of the CDR3: TGCAGCGTTGAAGGCGGGGCCACCGGGGAGCTGTTTTTT.

The chain has TRBV28 and TRBJ2-1; 9 positions match TRBD2. This CDR3 spans 18 amino acids. Trimming took 3 bases from V and 5 from J; bases not matched to a gene: 14. CDR1 is MDHEN and CDR2 is SYDVKM in the germline V gene. The CDR3 sequence is CASSFLSGGRARDNEQFF. The CDR3 DNA reads as TGTGCCAGCAGTTTCCTTTCTGGCGGGAGGGCGCGGGACAATGAGCAGTTCTTC. The variable domain in full, completed from reference TRBV28 and TRBJ2-1, reads DVKVTQSSRYLVKRTGEKVFLECVQDMDHENMFWYRQDPGLGLRLIYFSYDVKMKEKGDIPEGYSVSREKKERFSLILESASTNQTSMYLCASSFLSGGRARDNEQFFGPGTRLTVL.

V and J are TRBV6-5 and TRBJ1-2; TRBD1 aligns across 7 bases. The CDR3 runs to 13 residues. V lost 6 bases and J lost 8; bases outside the gene matches: 9. Germline V lookup: CDR1 MNHEY, CDR2 SVGAGI. CDR3 sequence reads: CASRLGQAGGYTF. Written as DNA, the CDR3 is TGTGCCAGCAGACTTGGACAGGCGGGAGGCTACACCTTC.

The gene calls are TRBV2 and TRBJ1-2; 9 bases match TRBD1. In germline, CDR1 is SNHLY, CDR2 FYNNEI. This CDR3 has 13 residues. V was pared by 6 bases and J by 8 bases, with 7 bases of the junction left unmatched. CDR3 sequence: CASRVQGAGGYTF. The CDR3 DNA reads TGTGCCAGCAGAGTACAGGGGGCCGGGGGCTACACCTTC.

V usage is TRBV2 and J usage is TRBJ2-5; 10 nucleotides match TRBD1. V shed 6 bases, J shed 1 base, and the junction held 2 bases outside the gene matches. This CDR3 spans 14 amino acids. CDR1 is SNHLY, CDR2 FYNNEI, per germline. This CDR3 reads CASSRQGAQETQYF. In DNA form, the CDR3 reads TGTGCCAGCAGCAGACAGGGGGCCCAAGAGACCCAGTACTTC.

DNA for the CDR3: TGCGCCAGCAGCCAAGATCGGGTGGGGCTCGGTAATCAGCCCCAGCATTTT. It codes for CASSQDRVGLGNQPQHF. V and J are TRBV4-1 and TRBJ1-5, with a weak D call TRBD1 (5 bases). Between the trimmed V and J ends, which lost 0 bases and 4 bases, there was a span of 16 bases. CDR3 length equals 17 residues. Per the germline V gene, CDR1 is MGHRA and CDR2 is YSYEKL.

This rearrangement joins TRBV1 to TRBJ2-3; the table's D gene call, TRBD1, was not cross checked with the DNA. TRBV1 is deemed a pseudogene. This CDR3 has 16 residues. The CDR3 DNA sequence: TGCACCAGCAGCCAAGAGCTAGGGGGCGTCACAGATACGCAGTATTTT. Translation: CTSSQELGGVTDTQYF.

The chain recombines TRBV13 with TRBJ1-1; possibly TRBD1 for D (5 bases). The CDR3 has 13 amino acids. Trimming took off 7 bases at V and 4 bases at J, with 13 bases between the two ends. From germline, CDR1 is PRHDT and CDR2 FYEKMQ (reference sequence). The CDR3 nucleotides are TGTGCCAGCACCCCCGGGGGGGGCACTGAAGCTTTCTTT. Protein sequence: CASTPGGGTEAFF.

The chain couples TRBV5-1 to TRBJ2-6; 10 nucleotides agree with TRBD1. The CDR3 is 17 residues long. V shed 5 bases and J 2 bases; nucleotides not matched to a gene: 7. Germline CDR1 SGHRS, CDR2 YFSETQ. As DNA, the CDR3 is TGCGCCAGCAGTTGGACAGGGGGGAATGCTGGGGCCAACGTCCTGACTTTC. Translating it yields CASSWTGGNAGANVLTF.

The chain recombines TRBV28 with TRBJ2-7, with D possibly matching TRBD2 (5 bases). The CDR3 totals 14 residues. Germline-derived CDR1 and CDR2 are MDHEN and SYDVKM. Trimming removed 7 bases from V and 5 bases from J, with 18 bases in between. In nucleotides, the CDR3 is TGTGCCAGCACCCGATCCGGGGTTTTGGACGAGCAGTACTTC. Protein: CASTRSGVLDEQYF.